The present entry profiles one TCR beta chain with its context. Its antigen is still unknown. The entry originates in a study of T cells in localized non-small cell lung cancer. Germline assignment: CDR1 SQVTM and CDR2 ANQGSEA. The CDR3 has 14 residues. V lost 7 bases, J lost 4 bases, and 6 bases stayed unmatched. Broader study findings: Within adjacent lung there appeared a median approximately 60 of the top 100 tumor clones. Sequencing was restricted to one tumor region; therefore, heterogeneity remains possible. In uninvolved adjacent lung, T cell clonality reached its highest value, exceeding tumor.

Sequencing used immunoSEQ multiplex PCR; TCRdb keeps in-frame clones, though not all of them. The top ten hold about 16% of the sample, which has around 94,000 clones, 80% to 90% seen once. The genes are TRBV29-1 and TRBJ1-3, with TRBD1 matching 11 bases. The sequence derives from a man aged 40-75 years with stage I squamous cell lung carcinoma. Here the sequenced sample was peripheral blood, taken before any cancer treatment. The CDR3 region is CSGGQGVVGNTIYF. The CDR3 nucleotides are TGCAGCGGGGGACAGGGGGTAGTAGGAAACACCATATATTTT. Full variable domain (missing parts from reference TRBV29-1 and TRBJ1-3): SAVISQKPSRDICQRGTSLTIQCQVDSQVTMMFWYRQQPGQSLTLIATANQGSEATYESGFVIDKFPISRPNLTFSTLTVSNMSPEDSSIYLCSGGQGVVGNTIYFGEGSWLTVV.